Below are 11 T cell receptor beta chains sequenced from a single sample in a study of blood T cell repertoires in COVID-19. Clones were read by immunoSEQ multiplex PCR, and TCRdb kept only the in-frame ones, dropping some. Of about 160,000 clones listed, roughly 89% were seen once; the top ten hold just under 4%. Material for sequencing was peripheral blood. The receptors derive from a woman aged 55-75 years who had recovered from COVID-19.

The chain joins TRBV28 to TRBJ1-1; D is undetermined. V was trimmed by 2 bases and J by 11 bases, leaving 9 bases between them. Germline V gene sequence: CDR1 MDHEN, CDR2 SYDVKM. The CDR3 is 11 residues long. The CDR3 DNA follows: TGTGCCAGCAGTTTAACGCTAGCTGCTTTCTTT. It codes for CASSLTLAAFF.

V and J are TRBV2 and TRBJ2-4; no reliable D call. V lost 6 bases to trimming and J lost 0 bases, with 3 bases between them. The germline V gene encodes CDR1 SNHLY and CDR2 FYNNEI. This CDR3 has 12 amino acids. CDR3 residues: CASSLAKNIQYF. For the CDR3, the DNA is TGTGCCAGCAGCCTAGCCAAAAACATTCAGTACTTC.

Here the CDR3 reads CASSYLGQVQYEQYF. The CDR3, as DNA: TGCGCCAGCAGCTACTTAGGACAGGTACAATACGAGCAGTACTTC. This chain connects TRBV5-1 to TRBJ2-7; 7 nucleotides agree with TRBD1. The CDR3 is 15 amino acids. Per the germline V gene, CDR1 is SGHRS and CDR2 is YFSETQ. The V segment lost 3 bases and the J segment 4 bases; nucleotides outside the gene matches: 10. The full variable domain, rest sourced from reference TRBV5-1 and TRBJ2-7, is KAGVTQTPRYLIKTRGQQVTLSCSPISGHRSVSWYQQTPGQGLQFLFEYFSETQRNKGNFPGRFSGRQFSNSRSEMNVSTLELGDSALYLCASSYLGQVQYEQYFGPGTRLTVT.

The gene calls are TRBV28 and TRBJ2-3, with D possibly TRBD2 on 6 matching bases. Trimming cost V 10 bases and J 2 bases, with 13 bases left between them. The CDR3 is 13 amino acids. The germline V gene has CDR1 MDHEN and CDR2 SYDVKM. This chain's CDR3 is CAISRDFTDTQYF. CDR3 nucleotide sequence: TGTGCCATCTCCCGGGACTTCACAGATACGCAGTATTTT.

This clone was counted only a few times. V usage is TRBV29-1 and J usage is TRBJ1-2; D might be TRBD1 (5 bases). Germline V gene lookup returns CDR1 SQVTM and CDR2 ANQGSEA. This CDR3 region has 13 residues. V lost 4 bases and J 1 base, leaving 10 bases between the germline ends. The CDR3 sequence is CSVGGLLNYGYTF. CDR3 DNA: TGCAGCGTTGGGGGACTACTTAACTATGGCTACACCTTC.

This clone was detected only a few times. The rearrangement joins TRBV5-1 to TRBJ2-3; D is unresolved. V lost 5 bases to trimming and J lost 3 bases, with 13 bases between them. Per germline, CDR1 SGHRS and CDR2 YFSETQ. The CDR3 sequence is 14 residues long. This chain's CDR3 is CASRMALGTDTQYF. The DNA of the CDR3 is TGCGCCAGCAGGATGGCGCTAGGTACAGATACGCAGTATTTT.

The J gene is TRBJ2-5, the V gene TRBV7-9, with 9 bases fitting TRBD1. Germline-derived CDR1 and CDR2 are SEHNR and FQNEAQ (reference sequence). The trim removed 1 base at V and 2 bases at J, leaving 5 bases unmatched. This CDR3 comprises 16 residues. CDR3 sequence reads: CASSLGQGGMQETQYF. CDR3 bases: TGTGCCAGCAGCTTAGGACAGGGGGGCATGCAAGAGACCCAGTACTTC.

The chain couples TRBV28 to TRBJ1-2; D uncertain. Trimming stripped 3 bases from V and 4 bases from J, with 6 bases between. The CDR3 contains 12 residues. Germline lookup yields CDR1 MDHEN and CDR2 SYDVKM. CDR3 amino acids: CASSLSFYGYTF. The CDR3 DNA reads as TGTGCCAGCAGTTTGTCCTTCTATGGCTACACCTTC.

The CDR3: CASSTTGLQETQYF. The CDR3 DNA sequence: TGTGCCAGCAGCACAACAGGTCTCCAAGAGACCCAGTACTTC. The chain employs TRBV14 and TRBJ2-5, with D possibly matching TRBD1 (5 bases). CDR1 and CDR2 from the germline V gene are SGHDN and FVKESK. This CDR3 spans 14 amino acids. V was pared by 5 bases and J by 1 base, with 11 bases between.

This chain joins TRBV18 and TRBJ1-5; possibly TRBD1 for D (5 bases). Trimming shortened V by 3 bases and J by 6 bases, and 18 bases separated the two germline ends. The CDR3 is 16 amino acids. Germline V gene sequence: CDR1 KGHSH, CDR2 LQKENI. The CDR3 nucleotides are TGTGCCAGCTCACCCCCCCTTCCCCAGGGAAGTCAGCCCCAGCATTTT. It yields the protein CASSPPLPQGSQPQHF.

The gene calls are TRBV5-1 and TRBJ2-7; possible D gene TRBD1, 6 bases. The CDR3 has 14 residues. Germline V gives CDR1 SGHRS, CDR2 YFSETQ. Trimming cost V 5 bases and J 2 bases, with 14 bases left between them. The CDR3 DNA follows: TGCGCCAGCAGTCGCGGGCAGGGGACCTACGAGCAGTACTTC. Translating gives CASSRGQGTYEQYF.